These T cell receptor beta chains were read from a single sample in a study of blood T cells in healthy people across ages. TCRdb re-derived calls from the 5' RACE reads in MiXCR, one entry per CDR3 protein. The data contain around 1,100,000 distinct CDR3 sequences, 35% to 45% of them seen just once; the ten biggest clones take up less than 15%. Sequenced: blood. These receptors all come from a man aged 18 to 35 in good health. Each CDR3 is given with its conserved first and last residue. The D gene is left open where the match is weak. Rows give clone size only sometimes, using once, few, many, or a class for an expanded clone.

>TRBV5-6|NA|NA|TRBJ2-3
CASSSDSRDTQYF
TGTGCCAGCAGCTCAGACAGTCGGGATACGCAGTATTTT
>TRBV29-1|few|NA|TRBJ2-1
CSVESRKSNEQFF
TGCAGCGTTGAGAGCAGGAAGAGCAATGAGCAGTTCTTC
>TRBV12-3/TRBV12-4|many|TRBD1|TRBJ2-7
CASSPTGIEQYF
TGTGCCAGCAGCCCGACAGGGATCGAGCAGTACTTC
>TRBV11-3|NA|NA|TRBJ2-1
CASSFGAIGPNEQFF
TGTGCCAGCAGCTTCGGGGCCATCGGGCCCAATGAGCAGTTCTTC
>TRBV9|few|NA|TRBJ2-2
CASSVGQNTGELFF
TGTGCCAGCAGCGTAGGACAGAACACCGGGGAGCTGTTTTTT
>TRBV5-1|NA|NA|TRBJ1-1
CASSTVGGGTEAFF
TGCGCCAGCAGCACAGTCGGAGGGGGCACTGAAGCTTTCTTT
>TRBV10-3|NA|TRBD2|TRBJ2-2
CATIERDFTGELFF
TGTGCCACCATAGAGCGGGACTTCACCGGGGAGCTGTTTTTT
>TRBV27|few|TRBD1|TRBJ1-4
CASPATGVLNEKLFF
TGTGCCAGCCCGGCGACAGGGGTCCTTAATGAAAAACTGTTTTTT
>TRBV2|few|NA|TRBJ2-5
CASSDLAGETQYF
TGTGCCAGCAGTGATCTAGCCGGGGAGACCCAGTACTTC
>TRBV5-1|NA|NA|TRBJ1-2
CASSSYGQNYGYTF
TGCGCCAGCAGCTCGTACGGACAGAACTATGGCTACACCTTC
>TRBV10-3|few|NA|TRBJ2-7
CAGGSTGYLYEQYF
TGTGCCGGGGGCAGCACAGGGTATCTCTACGAGCAGTACTTC
>TRBV6-1|few|NA|TRBJ2-5
CASYRSETQYF
TGTGCCAGCTATCGGTCGGAGACCCAGTACTTC
>TRBV7-9|few|NA|TRBJ2-1
CASSLENRGRYNEQFF
TGTGCCAGCAGCTTAGAGAACCGGGGGCGCTACAATGAGCAGTTCTTC
>TRBV6-2/TRBV6-3|NA|NA|TRBJ2-7
CASSYATGTVSYEQYF
TGTGCCAGCAGTTACGCTACCGGGACGGTTTCCTACGAGCAGTACTTC
>TRBV27|NA|NA|TRBJ2-3
CASPGWDTDTQYF
TGTGCCAGCCCCGGTTGGGATACAGATACGCAGTATTTT
>TRBV28|NA|NA|TRBJ2-3
CASSVQGLGDTQYF
TGTGCCAGCAGTGTTCAGGGGTTGGGGGATACGCAGTATTTT
>TRBV9|few|TRBD1|TRBJ2-1
CASSYTGGGNNEQFF
TGTGCCAGCAGCTATACAGGGGGCGGAAACAATGAGCAGTTCTTC
>TRBV9|few|TRBD1|TRBJ2-7
CASSVGRGPVYEQYF
TGTGCCAGCAGCGTAGGAAGGGGGCCCGTCTACGAGCAGTACTTC
>TRBV7-9|NA|TRBD1|TRBJ1-2
CASSAQGGNYGYTF
TGTGCCAGCAGCGCACAGGGGGGGAACTATGGCTACACCTTC
>TRBV2|NA|NA|TRBJ1-4
CATSLHEKLFF
TGTGCCACCTCCCTACATGAAAAACTGTTTTTT
>TRBV18|NA|NA|TRBJ2-5
CASSPPSIKETQYF
TGTGCCAGCTCACCACCGTCAATTAAGGAGACCCAGTACTTC
>TRBV3-1|NA|TRBD2|TRBJ2-5
CASSHLAGAQETQYF
TGTGCCAGCAGCCATCTAGCGGGGGCCCAAGAGACCCAGTACTTC
>TRBV20-1|few|NA|TRBJ1-5
CRGEYSNQPQHF
TGCAGGGGGGAGTATAGCAATCAGCCCCAGCATTTT
>TRBV20-1|NA|NA|TRBJ1-5
CSARRLAANQPQHF
TGCAGTGCTAGAAGGTTGGCAGCGAATCAGCCCCAGCATTTT
>TRBV19|few|TRBD1|TRBJ2-7
CASTATGGESEQYF
TGTGCCAGTACCGCGACAGGGGGCGAAAGCGAGCAGTACTTC
>TRBV4-1|NA|TRBD2|TRBJ2-7
CASSQDPGGVGSYNEQYF
TGCGCCAGCAGCCAAGATCCGGGGGGGGTAGGCTCCTACAATGAGCAGTACTTC